A single sample is the source of the 32 T cell receptor beta chains below, sequenced in a study of regulatory T cells in long-lasting Graves disease. Through Arm-PCR of CDR3 regions and iRepertoire HTBI primers, TCR beta libraries were built. MiXCR, applied by TCRdb to the multiplex PCR reads, yields one record per CDR3 protein. Found here are about 440,000 distinct CDR3 sequences, about 15% of them singletons; the top ten hold around a tenth. The time point here: newly diagnosed GD, antithyroid drugs for less than 3 months. PBMCs provided the RNA from which the TCR library was made. These data were likewise used in another study, on T cells in Graves' hyperthyroidism and ophthalmopathy.

Sequences were derived from peripheral blood mononuclear cells (PBMCs), sampled at new diagnosis, from a patient treated with antithyroid drugs. The source is a woman in her thirties with Graves disease.

The table lists this clonotype with a few counts. The rearrangement links TRBV20-1 to TRBJ2-5; perhaps TRBD2 as D (6 bases). Trimming removed 7 bases at V and 5 bases at J, with 14 bases between. Germline values: CDR1 DFQATT, CDR2 SNEGSKA (reference sequence). CDR3 length: 12 amino acids. The CDR3 region has the DNA TGCAGTGTCGCCGGAGGGCGGGAGACCCAGTACTTC. This codes for CSVAGGRETQYF.

V and J are TRBV9 and TRBJ1-3, with unresolved D. The CDR3 has 13 residues. Trimming cost V 2 bases and J 0 bases, with 3 bases left between them. Germline-derived CDR1 and CDR2 are SGDLS and YYNGEE. This CDR3 reads CASSVGSGNTIYF. The CDR3 DNA reads TGTGCCAGCAGCGTGGGCTCTGGAAACACCATATATTTT.

This rearrangement joins TRBV20-1 to TRBJ2-5, with D possibly being TRBD1 (5 bases). The germline CDR1 and CDR2 sequences are DFQATT and SNEGSKA (reference sequence). The V and J ends lost 6 bases and 0 bases respectively, with 14 bases between them. This CDR3 spans 14 amino acids. The CDR3 sequence is CSARAGWHQETQYF. DNA for the CDR3: TGCAGTGCAAGGGCAGGGTGGCACCAAGAGACCCAGTACTTC.

The table lists this clonotype with many counts. The rearrangement links TRBV9 to TRBJ2-7, with a tentative D call TRBD2 (6 bases). The CDR3 runs to 15 residues. Looked up from germline, CDR1 is SGDLS and CDR2 is YYNGEE. V lost 4 bases and J 3 bases, leaving 17 bases between the germline ends. The CDR3: CASSPEQVAVYEQYF. The CDR3, as DNA: TGTGCCAGCAGCCCAGAGCAGGTAGCGGTCTACGAGCAGTACTTC. Looking up the rest from reference TRBV9 and TRBJ2-7 gives the full variable domain: DSGVTQTPKHLITATGQRVTLRCSPRSGDLSVYWYQQSLDQGLQFLIQYYNGEERAKGNILERFSAQQFPDLHSELNLSSLELGDSALYFCASSPEQVAVYEQYFGPGTRLTVT.

This clonotype was recorded a few times. The chain combines TRBV27 with TRBJ1-2, with D unresolved. From germline, CDR1 is MNHEY and CDR2 SMNVEV (reference sequence). Trimming removed 3 bases at V and 8 bases at J, with 10 bases between. The CDR3 is 12 residues long. CDR3 nucleotide sequence: TGTGCCAGCAGTTTCAGGTCCGGGGGCTACACCTTC. It translates to CASSFRSGGYTF.

This clonotype was counted at least ten times. The rearrangement links TRBV30 to TRBJ2-1, with D perhaps TRBD1 or TRBD2 (6 bases each). The CDR3 runs 15 residues. V was pared by 3 bases and J by 8 bases, with 20 bases between. Germline V gives CDR1 GTSNPN, CDR2 SVGIG (reference sequence). The CDR3 region has the DNA TGTGCCTGGAGCCCTGGAGGGGGTTCATCGGATGAGCAGTTCTTC. This sequence encodes CAWSPGGGSSDEQFF.

A word on this clonotype: A much larger clone lies a single base off, so this may be a read error. This chain connects TRBV18 to TRBJ2-3; 9 bases are shared with TRBD1. Per germline, CDR1 KGHSH and CDR2 LQKENI. The CDR3 is 15 residues long. CDR3 nucleotide sequence: TGTGCCAGCTCAGCTCGAGGACAGGGGACAGATACGCACTATTTT. It codes for CASSARGQGTDTHYF.

This clonotype has a count of ten or more. The rearrangement joins TRBV6-1 to TRBJ2-1, with a possible D match to TRBD2 (5 bases). This CDR3 has 14 amino acids. Between the trimmed V and J ends, which lost 6 bases and 5 bases, there was a span of 14 bases. Germline V gene data show CDR1 as MNHNS and CDR2 as SASEGT. The DNA of the CDR3 is TGTGCCAGCAGCCCGATAATGAGGGACAATGAGCAGTTCTTC. Translated: CASSPIMRDNEQFF.

At least ten counts were recorded for this clonotype. This chain uses TRBV28 with TRBJ2-7; TRBD2 aligns across 11 bases. The CDR3 length is 16 residues. Germline V CDR1 and CDR2: MDHEN, SYDVKM. The ends lost 4 bases at V and 7 bases at J; junction bases unmatched: 12. CDR3 nucleotide sequence: TGTGCCAGCAGTTCCGCCTCACTAGCGGGAGTGGATGAGCAGTACTTC. Translated, it gives CASSSASLAGVDEQYF.

This clonotype turned up a few times. V gene TRBV4-3 combines with J gene TRBJ2-1; 14 nucleotides agree with TRBD2. Trimming at V came to 5 bases and at J to 2 bases, leaving 8 bases not matched to a gene. Germline-derived CDR1 and CDR2 are LGHNA and YSLEER. The length of the CDR3 is 18 residues. CDR3 protein: CASSAGTSGSGPYNEQFF. In DNA, the CDR3 is TGCGCCAGCAGCGCCGGGACTAGCGGGAGTGGCCCCTACAATGAGCAGTTCTTC.

At least ten counts were recorded for this clonotype. The J gene is TRBJ2-3, the V gene TRBV10-3; TRBD2 aligns across 10 bases. Per germline, CDR1 ENHRY and CDR2 SYGVKD. The CDR3 sequence is 15 residues long. J gave up 2 bases and V 4 bases, and 3 bases lay outside the gene matches. The CDR3 coding sequence is TGTGCCATCAGTGGGACTAGCGGAAACACAGATACGCAGTATTTT. Amino acids: CAISGTSGNTDTQYF.

The chain carries TRBV7-9 and TRBJ2-5; D possibly matches TRBD1 or TRBD2 (5 bases each). The germline V and J ends were trimmed by 0 bases and 5 bases, with 13 bases remaining between them. Germline V CDR1 and CDR2: SEHNR, FQNEAQ (reference sequence). This CDR3 comprises 15 residues. CDR3 in DNA: TGTGCCAGCAGCTTAGCGGGACCCCACCTGGAGACCCAGTACTTC. It yields the protein CASSLAGPHLETQYF.

This clonotype has a count of ten or more. The chain is built from TRBV2 and TRBJ1-2, with TRBD1 matching over 8 bases. This CDR3 contains 16 residues. Losses at the gene ends were 5 bases for V and 8 bases for J; bases not matched to a gene: 16. Germline CDR1 and CDR2: SNHLY and FYNNEI. CDR3 bases: TGTGCCAGCAGTACTGGACAGGGATACCTTATGGGGGGCTACACCTTC. Translated: CASSTGQGYLMGGYTF.

This clonotype was found many times. The chain is built from TRBV7-2 and TRBJ2-1; D possibly uses TRBD1 or TRBD2 (5 bases each). From germline, CDR1 is SGHTA and CDR2 FQGNSA. V gave up 5 bases and J gave up 1 base, with 21 bases separating them. CDR3 length equals 18 residues. The CDR3 sequence: CASSGRGAPHISYNEQFF. In DNA, the CDR3 is TGTGCCAGCAGCGGCCGAGGGGCGCCACACATATCCTACAATGAGCAGTTCTTC.

This clonotype was counted ten times or more. The junction differs from germline at one of its ends, possibly a read error. The rearrangement uses TRBV5-1 and TRBJ2-3; D unclear. The CDR3 extends over 13 amino acids. Per germline, CDR1 SGHRS and CDR2 YFSETQ. The CDR3 is CASRVGSTDTQYF. CDR3 coding DNA: TGTGCCAGCAGAGTAGGGAGCACAGATACGCAGTATTTT.

This clonotype was recorded many times. This rearrangement joins TRBV7-6 to TRBJ2-1; a weak D match, TRBD1 (5 bases). The V gene's germline CDR1 is SGHVS and CDR2 FNYEAQ. The CDR3 has 15 amino acids. Trimming left V 1 base short and J 4 bases short, with 11 bases between. The CDR3 region is CASSLGSGQYNEQFF. Here the CDR3 DNA reads TGTGCCAGCAGCTTAGGGTCAGGACAATACAATGAGCAGTTCTTC.

On this clonotype itself: A far larger clone is only one base removed, so a read error is likely. V gene TRBV5-8 combines with J gene TRBJ2-1; D call uncertain. From germline, CDR1 is SGHTS and CDR2 YDEGEE. The CDR3 covers 12 residues. The CDR3 is CAISLTNNEQFF. CDR3 in DNA: TGTGCCATCAGCTTAACCAACAATGAGCAGTTCTTC. Complete variable domain (other parts from reference TRBV5-8 and TRBJ2-1): EAGVTQSPTHLIKTRGQQATLRCSPISGHTSVYWYQQALGLGLQFLLWYDEGEERNRGNFPPRFSGRQFPNYSSELNVNALELEDSALYLCAISLTNNEQFFGPGTRLTVL.

This clonotype was counted ten times or more. This chain connects TRBV5-6 to TRBJ2-4; D unresolved. V was cut by 4 bases and J by 6 bases, with 5 bases left in between. This CDR3 spans 11 amino acids. Germline-derived CDR1 and CDR2 are SGHDT and YYEEEE. CDR3 bases: TGTGCCAGCAGCGTGGGAAACATTCAGTACTTC. Protein sequence: CASSVGNIQYF. Filled out from reference TRBV5-6 and TRBJ2-4, the complete variable domain reads DAGVTQSPTHLIKTRGQQVTLRCSPKSGHDTVSWYQQALGQGPQFIFQYYEEEERQRGNFPDRFSGHQFPNYSSELNVNALLLGDSALYLCASSVGNIQYFGAGTRLSVL.

This clonotype was counted ten times or more. The chain links TRBV7-9 to TRBJ2-2, with D possibly TRBD1 on 5 matching bases. Trimming removed 4 bases at V and 0 bases at J, with 9 bases between. The CDR3 is 15 amino acids. Germline V CDR1 and CDR2: SEHNR, FQNEAQ (reference sequence). The CDR3 nucleotides read TGTGCCAGCAGCTGGGGCAGAGCGAACACCGGGGAGCTGTTTTTT. The encoded protein is CASSWGRANTGELFF.

Many counts were recorded for this clonotype. This chain uses TRBV3-1 with TRBJ1-1; D gene ambiguous. V lost 1 base and J lost 6, with 12 bases in between. The CDR3 covers 14 residues. The germline CDR1 and CDR2 sequences are LGHDT and YNNKEL (reference sequence). Here the CDR3 reads CASSQVPRAAEAFF. The CDR3 region has the DNA TGTGCCAGCAGCCAAGTTCCCCGCGCGGCTGAAGCTTTCTTT. The full variable domain, rest sourced from reference TRBV3-1 and TRBJ1-1, is DTAVSQTPKYLVTQMGNDKSIKCEQNLGHDTMYWYKQDSKKFLKIMFSYNNKELIINETVPNRFSPKSPDKAHLNLHINSLELGDSAVYFCASSQVPRAAEAFFGQGTRLTVV.

This clonotype was observed many times. The chain combines TRBV11-3 with TRBJ1-5; D unclear. CDR1 and CDR2 from the germline V gene are SGHNT and YENEEA. V was clipped by 1 base and J by 0 bases, with 13 bases between them. This CDR3 has 17 amino acids. CDR3 protein: CASSLGVPRPSNQPQHF. The CDR3 coding sequence is TGTGCCAGCAGCTTAGGGGTCCCCCGGCCTAGCAATCAGCCCCAGCATTTT.

In its sample, this clonotype was seen many times. The genes are TRBV28 and TRBJ2-6; 7 nucleotides match TRBD2. The germline V gene has CDR1 MDHEN and CDR2 SYDVKM. The CDR3 loop spans 16 amino acids. J gave up 2 bases and V 2 bases, and 3 bases lay outside the gene matches. The chain's CDR3 is CASSLPSGTGANVLTF. CDR3 DNA sequence: TGTGCCAGCAGTTTACCTAGCGGAACTGGGGCCAACGTCCTGACTTTC.

This clonotype occurred many times. This sequence joins TRBV18 and TRBJ2-3; 7 bases match TRBD2. The CDR3 length is 15 residues. The V segment lost 3 bases and the J segment 4 bases; nucleotides outside the gene matches: 7. Per the germline V gene, CDR1 is KGHSH and CDR2 is LQKENI. The CDR3 loop is CASSPSGGSPDTQYF. The CDR3 bases are TGTGCCAGCTCACCTTCGGGAGGCTCCCCAGATACGCAGTATTTT.

This clonotype was seen ten or more times. This rearrangement joins TRBV9 to TRBJ2-1, with 7 nucleotides matching TRBD2. Germline-derived CDR1 and CDR2 are SGDLS and YYNGEE. This CDR3 is 14 amino acids long. Trimming took 4 bases from V and 7 from J; bases not matched to a gene: 8. The CDR3 is CASSPRLARNEQFF. In DNA, the CDR3 is TGTGCCAGCAGCCCGAGACTAGCACGAAATGAGCAGTTCTTC.

Worth noting for this clonotype: The junction departs from germline at one end; a sequencing error may be responsible. This chain links TRBV5-1 with TRBJ2-7, with D tentatively TRBD2 (5 bases). Germline CDR1 SGHRS, CDR2 YFSETQ. CDR3 size: 14 residues. The CDR3: CAGSLVAGGGEQYF. The DNA for the CDR3 is TGCGCCGGCAGCTTGGTTGCGGGTGGCGGGGAGCAGTACTTC.

This clonotype was observed at least ten times. The chain has TRBV30 and TRBJ2-1; tentatively, D is TRBD2 (6 bases). The CDR3 has 12 amino acids. The V end was cut by 0 bases, the J end by 9 bases, with 9 bases between. Germline values: CDR1 GTSNPN, CDR2 SVGIG (reference sequence). In DNA form, the CDR3 reads TGTGCCTGGAGTGTGGCGGGGCGTGAGCAGTTCTTC. Amino acid sequence: CAWSVAGREQFF.

As for this clonotype: Given a much more abundant clone one base away, this may be a read error. This CDR3 is missing its conserved last phenylalanine or tryptophan, likely due to a read error. This chain joins TRBV6-2 or TRBV6-3 and TRBJ2-1, with D perhaps matching TRBD1 (6 bases). CDR1 is MNHEY and CDR2 is SVGEGT in the germline V gene. V lost 3 bases to trimming and J lost 8 bases, with 26 bases between them. There are 18 residues in the CDR3. The CDR3 bases are TGTGCCAGCAGTTATGTCCAGTCCGGGACACGTCGTGAGGATGAGCAGTTCCTC. It is translated as CASSYVQSGTRREDEQFL.

To note about this clonotype: A junction boundary mismatches the germline segment, possibly from a read error. J is TRBJ2-1 and V is TRBV7-9; the match to TRBD2 covers 7 bases. The CDR3 runs to 17 residues. Germline loops: CDR1 SEHNR, CDR2 FQNEAQ (reference sequence). In DNA, the CDR3 is TGTGCCAGCAGCTTAGAGCCTCGACTAGCCTCCTACAATGAGCAGTGCTTC. It encodes CASSLEPRLASYNEQCF. The complete variable domain, with remaining parts taken from reference TRBV7-9 and TRBJ2-1, reads DTGVSQNPRHKITKRGQNVTFRCDPISEHNRLYWYRQTLGQGPEFLTYFQNEAQLEKSRLLSDRFSAERPKGSFSTLEIQRTEQGDSAMYLCASSLEPRLASYNEQCFGPGTRLTVL.

Written as DNA, the CDR3 is TGCGCCAGCAGCTTGGACCAACAAACCTATGGCTACACCTTC. This gives the protein CASSLDQQTYGYTF. The V gene is TRBV5-1, the J gene TRBJ1-2; D is uncertain. The ends were cut back, 0 bases at V and 4 bases at J, with 10 bases in the middle. From germline, CDR1 is SGHRS and CDR2 YFSETQ. This CDR3 contains 14 residues.

This clonotype was counted at least ten times. The J gene is TRBJ2-1, the V gene TRBV6-1; D tentatively fits TRBD1 or TRBD2 (5 bases each). Per germline, CDR1 MNHNS and CDR2 SASEGT. Trimming pared 4 bases from V and 4 bases from J, leaving 11 bases between. This CDR3 region has 14 residues. This CDR3 reads CASSAPGTYNEQFF. The CDR3 coding sequence is TGTGCCAGCAGTGCCCCGGGGACGTACAATGAGCAGTTCTTC.

The gene calls are TRBV7-8 and TRBJ1-3, with D possibly being TRBD1 (6 bases). Germline V gene data show CDR1 as SGHVS and CDR2 as FQNEAQ. Deletions cut 5 bases from V and 0 bases from J, with 14 bases between. The CDR3 contains 16 residues. The CDR3 region is CASSPGTSNSGNTIYF. DNA for the CDR3: TGTGCCAGCAGCCCCGGGACATCAAACTCTGGAAACACCATATATTTT.

This clonotype has a count of ten or more. The CDR3 DNA follows: TGTGCCAGCAGTCCGAAGGGACTAGCGAACTACGAGCAGTACTTC. Amino acids: CASSPKGLANYEQYF. The V gene is TRBV28, the J gene TRBJ2-7, with TRBD2 matching 10 bases. The CDR3 totals 15 residues. With 5 bases clipped from V and 3 bases from J, the junction kept 7 bases outside the gene matches. CDR1 and CDR2 from the germline V gene are MDHEN and SYDVKM.